This T cell receptor (beta chain) was observed in a study of T-cell reconstitution after alpha-beta-depleted transplantation in children (dated by TCRdb to about 2016). Regarding the study in general: The study quantitatively tracked T-cell immune reconstitution after TCRalphabeta/CD19-depleted allogeneic hematopoietic cell transplantation in children using TCR repertoire profiling.

The library was generated by PCR. Sequencing was performed on an Illumina HiSeq 2500. TCR libraries were prepared with molecular barcoding, using unique molecular identifiers to normalize TCRbeta repertoire quantification. Using fastp at Q25 and MiXCR, TCRdb reprocessed the public reads and kept productive beta chains. Rows with a matching CDR3 protein are joined into one entry that keeps the most common DNA and genes. The sample table lists some 280,000 distinct CDR3 sequences, 9.5% to 10% of them with a count of one. The ten largest clonotypes hold around 9.1% of the sample. V has 6 bases trimmed and J has 0 bases trimmed; junction bases matching no gene number 3. CDR1 is given as ENHRY and CDR2 as SYGVKD, both from the germline V gene. From cysteine to phenylalanine, the CDR3 is 17 amino acids long. Only the CDR3 part of the read is kept: 51 bases, read in frame from the first base. This clonotype has at least ten counts. The clone's antigen remains unknown. Nothing much larger sits one base from this clone, and base qualities are not available.

The source material was PBMCs from the stem cell graft donor, sampled from the stem cell graft. Recombination linked TRBV10-3 to TRBJ2-3; the junction holds 16 bases that match TRBD2. The sequence was obtained from a human donor who donated a stem cell graft to a child with SCID. The nucleotide sequence is TGTGCCATCAGGGGGACTAGCGGGGGGGCCAGCACAGATACGCAGTATTTT. It translates as CAIRGTSGGASTDTQYF.